This T cell receptor beta chain was sequenced for a study of glioma-infiltrating T cells. The iRepertoire nested amplicon-rescue multiplex PCR amplified TCR alpha and beta CDR3s from RNA. Tissue mRNA or PBMC total RNA, about 85-400 ng, went into one-step reverse transcription and amplification. TCRdb reprocessed the multiplex PCR reads with MiXCR, giving one entry per CDR3 protein. The sample lists 100,000 to 150,000 distinct CDR3 sequences, 20% to 25% occurring once. About this clonotype itself: Its antigen is unknown. Its ends do not fully match the called genes, so a read error is possible.

The CDR3 covers 13 residues. CDR1 is SGHRS and CDR2 is YFSETQ in the germline V gene. Study-wide points: Very few CDR3 sequences were shared between tissue and blood. Above-expected tissue-blood divergence occurred in all gliomas, most in low-grade ones.

The chain carries TRBV5-1 and TRBJ2-7; no clear D gene. The sequencing sample was made of glioma tissue, nonneoplastic brain tissue, or PBMCs (not recorded which). The TCR was taken from a human donor with low-grade glioma or glioblastoma, undergoing nonglioma brain surgery, or in good health (not recorded which). The CDR3 is CVSSSGRDYEQYF. Written as DNA, the CDR3 is TGCGTCAGCAGCTCTGGACGTGACTACGAGCAGTACTTC.